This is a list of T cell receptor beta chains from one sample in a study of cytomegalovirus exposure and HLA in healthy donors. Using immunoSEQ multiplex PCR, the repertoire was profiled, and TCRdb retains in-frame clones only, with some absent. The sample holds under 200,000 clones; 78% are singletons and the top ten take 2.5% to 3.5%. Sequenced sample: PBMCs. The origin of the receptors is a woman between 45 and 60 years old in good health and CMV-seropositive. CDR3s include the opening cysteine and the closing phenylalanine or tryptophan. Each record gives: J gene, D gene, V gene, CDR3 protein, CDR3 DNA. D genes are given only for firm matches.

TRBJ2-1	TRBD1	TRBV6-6	CASSYSGQSYNEQFF	TGTGCCAGCAGTTACTCGGGACAGTCCTACAATGAGCAGTTCTTC
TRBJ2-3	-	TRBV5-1	CASSFNGAASTDTQYF	TGCGCCAGCAGCTTTAATGGGGCGGCTAGCACAGATACGCAGTATTTT
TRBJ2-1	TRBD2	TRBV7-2	CASSLAGGGGYNEQFF	TGTGCCAGCAGCTTAGCGGGAGGCGGGGGTTACAATGAGCAGTTCTTC
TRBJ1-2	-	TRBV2	CASRVRQVPNYGYTF	TGTGCCAGCAGAGTAAGACAGGTTCCTAACTATGGCTACACCTTC
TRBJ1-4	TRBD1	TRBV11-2	CASSQGATNEKLFF	TGTGCCAGCAGCCAGGGGGCGACTAATGAAAAACTGTTTTTT
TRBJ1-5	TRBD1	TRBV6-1	CASSAGQGRDQPQHF	TGTGCCAGCAGTGCCGGACAGGGGAGGGATCAGCCCCAGCATTTT
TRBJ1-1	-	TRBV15	CATSRDEGNTEAFF	TGTGCCACCAGCAGAGATGAGGGGAACACTGAAGCTTTCTTT
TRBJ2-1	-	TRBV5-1	CASSQVSAYNEQFF	TGCGCCAGCAGCCAAGTGAGCGCCTACAATGAGCAGTTCTTC
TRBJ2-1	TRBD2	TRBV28	CASSKSSGTFSRGEQFF	TGTGCCAGCAGCAAATCTAGCGGGACATTCTCGCGGGGTGAGCAGTTCTTC
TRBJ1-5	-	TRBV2	CASKREGSSYQPQHF	TGTGCCAGCAAAAGGGAGGGCTCCTCCTACCAGCCCCAGCATTTT
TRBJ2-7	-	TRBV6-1	CASSEVRRDEQYF	TGTGCCAGCAGTGAAGTTAGGAGGGACGAGCAGTACTTC
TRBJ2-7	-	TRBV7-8	CASSLARYEQYF	TGTGCCAGCAGCTTAGCGCGCTACGAGCAGTACTTC